This entry lists 14 T cell receptor beta chains sequenced from one sample in a study of CD8 T cells in Susac syndrome. Reverse transcription of about 0.45 to 1 ug RNA was carried out with random hexamers. A single record per CDR3 protein comes from TCRdb applying MiXCR to the immunoSEQ multiplex PCR reads. The data contain nearly 110,000 distinct CDR3 sequences, roughly 94% of them singletons. The sequencing input was CD8+ T cells from PBMCs. The source is a human donor with Susac syndrome.

The chain combines TRBV24-1 with TRBJ1-2; D is unresolved. V lost 2 bases to trimming and J lost 7 bases, with 13 bases between them. Germline-derived CDR1 and CDR2 are KGHDR and SFDVKD. This CDR3 is built from 14 residues. DNA for the CDR3: TGTGCCACCAGTGATTCGTCCTACAGAGGTGGCTACACCTTC. It is translated as CATSDSSYRGGYTF.

V gene TRBV23-1 combines with J gene TRBJ2-7; D possibly corresponds to TRBD1 (5 bases). TRBV23-1 falls under the ORF class, with uncertain function. V dropped 4 bases and J dropped 4 bases, with 14 bases sitting between them. CDR3 length: 14 amino acids. The CDR3 reads CASSPPSRAYEQYF. CDR3 coding DNA: TGCGCCAGCAGTCCCCCTTCCAGGGCGTACGAGCAGTACTTC.

The chain links TRBV12-3 or TRBV12-4 to TRBJ1-5, with D tentatively TRBD1 (5 bases). The CDR3 sequence is 15 residues long. The V end lost 6 bases, the J end lost 2 bases, and 14 bases lay between the germline ends. The CDR3 region is CASSPDPGGNQPQHF. The CDR3, as DNA: TGTGCCAGCAGCCCCGACCCGGGGGGCAATCAGCCCCAGCATTTT.

This chain uses TRBV7-8 with TRBJ1-4, with 11 nucleotides matching TRBD1. Germline values: CDR1 SGHVS, CDR2 FQNEAQ. The V segment lost 5 bases and the J segment 8 bases; nucleotides outside the gene matches: 4. This CDR3 region has 14 residues. CDR3 nucleotides: TGTGCCAGCAGCGAGGGACAGGGGGAAGAAAAACTGTTTTTT. Residues: CASSEGQGEEKLFF.

The J gene is TRBJ2-7, the V gene TRBV5-1, with 8 bases fitting TRBD1. CDR1 and CDR2 (germline): SGHRS, YFSETQ. This CDR3 contains 15 residues. The V and J ends lost 3 bases and 2 bases, in that order; junction bases with no gene match: 7. This CDR3 is CASSSGQGGPYEQYF. The CDR3 DNA reads TGCGCCAGCAGCTCAGGACAGGGAGGCCCCTACGAGCAGTACTTC.

The CDR3 nucleotides are TGCAGCGTTGGGGTTAGCGGCGGGGTCGCCTACGAGCAGTACTTC. Its protein is CSVGVSGGVAYEQYF. This chain links TRBV29-1 with TRBJ2-7; tentative D call: TRBD2 (6 bases). Trimming removed 4 bases at V and 2 bases at J, with 18 bases between. The CDR3 covers 15 residues. Per germline, CDR1 SQVTM and CDR2 ANQGSEA.

The chain is built from TRBV9 and TRBJ1-1; 9 bases map to TRBD1. The germline V gene encodes CDR1 SGDLS and CDR2 YYNGEE. The CDR3 covers 15 residues. Unmatched junction bases numbered 4, after V lost 0 bases and J lost 4 bases. The CDR3 loop is CASSVALTGGTEAFF. CDR3 coding DNA: TGTGCCAGCAGCGTAGCTTTGACAGGGGGCACTGAAGCTTTCTTT. Looking up the rest from reference TRBV9 and TRBJ1-1 gives the full variable domain: DSGVTQTPKHLITATGQRVTLRCSPRSGDLSVYWYQQSLDQGLQFLIQYYNGEERAKGNILERFSAQQFPDLHSELNLSSLELGDSALYFCASSVALTGGTEAFFGQGTRLTVV.

In DNA, the CDR3 is TGTGCCAGCAGCCCTAATGGTAGTAAAGAGACCCAGTACTTC. Residues: CASSPNGSKETQYF. The genes are TRBV6-2 or TRBV6-3 and TRBJ2-5; D call uncertain. Trimming took off 6 bases at V and 3 bases at J, with 14 bases between the two ends. The CDR3 has 14 residues. The germline V gene has CDR1 MNHEY and CDR2 SVGEGT.

The CDR3 is CASSYQGTYEQYF. The CDR3 DNA reads as TGTGCCAGCAGCTACCAGGGTACCTACGAGCAGTACTTC. The chain uses TRBV5-4 and TRBJ2-7; D might be TRBD1 (5 bases). The germline V gene encodes CDR1 SGHNT and CDR2 YYREEE (reference sequence). Deletions cut 3 bases from V and 2 bases from J, with 9 bases between. The CDR3 runs to 13 residues.

The gene calls are TRBV13 and TRBJ2-2; 7 positions match TRBD2. CDR3 size: 14 residues. Germline V gene data show CDR1 as PRHDT and CDR2 as FYEKMQ (reference sequence). The V gene end was trimmed by 3 bases and the J gene end by 5 bases; junction bases not matched to a gene: 3. The CDR3, as DNA: TGTGCCAGCAGCTTTGGGAGGGGTACCGGGGAGCTGTTTTTT. Translating it yields CASSFGRGTGELFF.

This chain uses TRBV7-6 with TRBJ2-3; 7 bases agree with TRBD2. The V and J ends lost 5 bases and 4 bases, in that order; junction bases with no gene match: 6. Germline CDR1 is SGHVS and CDR2 is FNYEAQ. The CDR3 contains 14 residues. CDR3 sequence (DNA): TGTGCCAGCAGCCCAACTGGGGGGGCAGATACGCAGTATTTT. This codes for CASSPTGGADTQYF.

This chain uses TRBV2 with TRBJ2-4; 8 nucleotides match TRBD1. The CDR3 loop spans 14 amino acids. Germline values: CDR1 SNHLY, CDR2 FYNNEI. The V segment lost 7 bases and the J segment 6 bases; nucleotides outside the gene matches: 8. The chain's CDR3 is CASMGTGGRNIQYF. CDR3 nucleotides: TGTGCCAGCATGGGAACAGGGGGAAGAAACATTCAGTACTTC.

V and J are TRBV7-8 and TRBJ2-7; perhaps TRBD2 as D (6 bases). Germline CDR1 reads SGHVS; CDR2 reads FQNEAQ. There are 15 residues in the CDR3. V lost 1 base to trimming and J lost 7 bases, with 17 bases between them. The CDR3 DNA reads as TGTGCCAGCAGCTTAGAAGTTGAACTAGCTTGGGAGCAGTACTTC. Its protein product is CASSLEVELAWEQYF.

This rearrangement joins TRBV7-9 to TRBJ2-7; 9 nucleotides align to TRBD1. The germline CDR1 and CDR2 sequences are SEHNR and FQNEAQ (reference sequence). The V segment lost 0 bases and the J segment 0 bases; nucleotides outside the gene matches: 3. The CDR3 length is 16 residues. The chain's CDR3 is CASSLAGDRASYEQYF. The CDR3 bases are TGTGCCAGCAGCTTAGCGGGGGACAGGGCCTCCTACGAGCAGTACTTC.